This T cell receptor beta chain stems from a study of OX40 agonist ivuxolimab in advanced cancers. Background on the study: The study enrolled dose-escalation patients with hepatocellular carcinoma, melanoma, renal cell or head and neck cancer. Partial responses were seen in three patients, one with hepatocellular carcinoma and two with cutaneous melanoma.

Autoimmune disease history or systemic immunosuppression led to patient exclusion. Assay: immunoSEQ multiplex PCR; the TCRdb copy retains only in-frame clones and omits some. The repertoire has tens of thousands of clones, roughly nine tenths of them found once; the top ten carry about 15%. Trimming took 0 bases from V and 0 from J, leaving 2 bases between them. The germline gives CDR1 SGDLS, CDR2 YYNGEE. This CDR3 contains 13 residues. Sequencing used CD4+ or CD8+ T cells sorted from blood, obtained in a trial of the OX40 agonist ivuxolimab. The TCR was taken from an adult with an advanced solid tumor such as melanoma, head and neck, liver or kidney cancer. The chain combines TRBV9 with TRBJ2-3; D is unresolved. The CDR3 DNA reads as TGTGCCAGCAGCGTAGGTAGCACAGATACGCAGTATTTT. Its translation: CASSVGSTDTQYF.